This T cell receptor (beta chain) was profiled in a study of response to subunit inactivated influenza vaccine. A single record per CDR3 protein comes from TCRdb applying MiXCR to the RT-PCR reads. The sample carries 750,000 to 850,000 distinct CDR3 sequences, 18% recorded once. Germline assignment: CDR1 LGHNA and CDR2 YSLEER. Between the trimmed V and J ends, which lost 0 bases and 0 bases, there was a span of 18 bases. This CDR3 has 19 residues. This chain joins TRBV4-3 and TRBJ2-1; D is possibly TRBD2 (7 bases). The sequencing used PBMCs from blood, collected more than 4 days after vaccination. This sequence was found in a man in his fifties or sixties who received an inactivated influenza vaccine. The DNA of the CDR3 is TGCGCCAGCAGCCAAGATGAGGGCGGGGGCCCTAGCTCCTACAATGAGCAGTTCTTC. It is translated as CASSQDEGGGPSSYNEQFF.